Listed below are T cell receptor beta chains from one sample, sequenced in a study of blood T cell repertoires in COVID-19. Some clones are missing from TCRdb's copy, which holds only in-frame ones; the method was immunoSEQ multiplex PCR. The sample includes fewer than 350,000 clones, around 86% of them seen just once. The source material was PBMCs or T cells enriched from blood (not recorded which). The receptors originated from a woman in her 40s with acute COVID-19. The CDR3 runs from the conserved cysteine through the conserved F or W. The D gene is left open where the match is weak. Clone size appears in some rows only: once, few, many, or a class for an expanded clone.

CDR3 DNA: TGCGCCAGCAGCTTGGAACGTACCGGGGAGCAGTTCTTC
CDR3 protein: CASSLERTGEQFF
D gene: NA
V gene: TRBV5-1
clone size: NA
J gene: TRBJ2-1

CDR3 DNA: TGTGCCAGCAGCTCTCTTCTTAGTGGTACCTACAATGAGCAGTTCTTC
CDR3 protein: CASSSLLSGTYNEQFF
D gene: NA
V gene: TRBV7-9
clone size: NA
J gene: TRBJ2-1

CDR3 DNA: TGTGCCAGCAGCCGTCCCGGGACTAACACAGATACGCAGTATTTT
CDR3 protein: CASSRPGTNTDTQYF
D gene: TRBD2
V gene: TRBV3-1/TRBV3-2
clone size: NA
J gene: TRBJ2-3

CDR3 DNA: TGTGCCAGCTCACCACCGGACCGGACAGGGGGAAAGAGTCAGCCCCAGCATTTT
CDR3 protein: CASSPPDRTGGKSQPQHF
D gene: TRBD1
V gene: TRBV18
clone size: NA
J gene: TRBJ1-5

CDR3 DNA: TGCGCCAGCAGTACCAGCGGGGGGAGCTACAATGAGCAGTTCTTC
CDR3 protein: CASSTSGGSYNEQFF
D gene: TRBD2
V gene: TRBV5-1
clone size: NA
J gene: TRBJ2-1

CDR3 DNA: TGTGCCAGCAGCAAACAGGGGACAACAACTAATGAAAAACTGTTTTTT
CDR3 protein: CASSKQGTTTNEKLFF
D gene: TRBD1
V gene: TRBV28
clone size: NA
J gene: TRBJ1-4

CDR3 DNA: TGTGCCAGCAGCTTAGCGAGAGACAATGAGCAGTTCTTC
CDR3 protein: CASSLARDNEQFF
D gene: NA
V gene: TRBV7-3
clone size: NA
J gene: TRBJ2-1

CDR3 DNA: TGTGCCAGCAGCTATAATAGCAATCAGCCCCAGCATTTT
CDR3 protein: CASSYNSNQPQHF
D gene: NA
V gene: TRBV9
clone size: few
J gene: TRBJ1-5

CDR3 DNA: TGTGCCAGCAGTGAATCCGGCAGGGGGGCCAATCAGCCCCAGCATTTT
CDR3 protein: CASSESGRGANQPQHF
D gene: TRBD1
V gene: TRBV2
clone size: NA
J gene: TRBJ1-5

CDR3 DNA: TGTGCCAGCAGTGACTCCGACAGGGGGCGTTCACCCCTCCACTTT
CDR3 protein: CASSDSDRGRSPLHF
D gene: TRBD1
V gene: TRBV25-1
clone size: once
J gene: TRBJ1-6

CDR3 DNA: TGTGCCAGCAGCCCTGGACAAGGGTTAGGGTGGGGTTCACCCCTCCACTTT
CDR3 protein: CASSPGQGLGWGSPLHF
D gene: NA
V gene: TRBV9
clone size: NA
J gene: TRBJ1-6

CDR3 DNA: TGTGCCAGCAGCAGGGTGATTGGCTATGGCTACACCTTC
CDR3 protein: CASSRVIGYGYTF
D gene: NA
V gene: TRBV25-1
clone size: NA
J gene: TRBJ1-2

CDR3 DNA: TGTGCCAGCAGTGACAGGGGCTATGGCTACACCTTC
CDR3 protein: CASSDRGYGYTF
D gene: TRBD1
V gene: TRBV11-2
clone size: NA
J gene: TRBJ1-2

CDR3 DNA: TGTGCCAGCAGCTTAAGCGGGACAGGATCCTACGAGCAGTACTTC
CDR3 protein: CASSLSGTGSYEQYF
D gene: TRBD1
V gene: TRBV7-3
clone size: NA
J gene: TRBJ2-7

CDR3 DNA: TGCGCCAGCAGCTTATTACAGGGGGCCCAAGATACGCAGTATTTT
CDR3 protein: CASSLLQGAQDTQYF
D gene: TRBD1
V gene: TRBV5-1
clone size: NA
J gene: TRBJ2-3

CDR3 DNA: TGTGCCAGCAGCTCGGGGGAAAAACTGTTTTTT
CDR3 protein: CASSSGEKLFF
D gene: NA
V gene: TRBV3-1/TRBV3-2
clone size: few
J gene: TRBJ1-4

CDR3 DNA: TGCGCCAGCAGCGCCAACCAGGGGGGCTACACCTTC
CDR3 protein: CASSANQGGYTF
D gene: NA
V gene: TRBV5-1
clone size: NA
J gene: TRBJ1-2

CDR3 DNA: TGTGCCAGCAGTTTATTGCGGAACAATCAGCCCCAGCATTTT
CDR3 protein: CASSLLRNNQPQHF
D gene: NA
V gene: TRBV28
clone size: NA
J gene: TRBJ1-5

CDR3 DNA: TGTGCCAGCTCACCACCGAAGGGGGCAAACACTGAAGCTTTCTTT
CDR3 protein: CASSPPKGANTEAFF
D gene: TRBD1
V gene: TRBV18
clone size: NA
J gene: TRBJ1-1

CDR3 DNA: TGTGCCAGCAGCCGAGCGGGTGAGGGCCTAAACAATGAGCAGTTCTTC
CDR3 protein: CASSRAGEGLNNEQFF
D gene: NA
V gene: TRBV5-4
clone size: NA
J gene: TRBJ2-1

CDR3 DNA: TGTGCCAGCAGCGTCGGCTATAATTCACCCCTCCACTTT
CDR3 protein: CASSVGYNSPLHF
D gene: NA
V gene: TRBV9
clone size: NA
J gene: TRBJ1-6

CDR3 DNA: TGTGCCAGCAGCTCGGGTTTTGATGGCTACACCTTC
CDR3 protein: CASSSGFDGYTF
D gene: NA
V gene: TRBV2
clone size: NA
J gene: TRBJ1-2

CDR3 DNA: TGTGCCAGCAGCCGGGACAAACCTAATTCACCCCTCCACTTT
CDR3 protein: CASSRDKPNSPLHF
D gene: NA
V gene: TRBV11-2
clone size: NA
J gene: TRBJ1-6

CDR3 DNA: TGTGCCAGTGGACAGGGGAGTCCCTATGGCTACACCTTC
CDR3 protein: CASGQGSPYGYTF
D gene: TRBD1
V gene: TRBV19
clone size: once
J gene: TRBJ1-2

CDR3 DNA: TGTGCCAGCAGCACCCAACGACAGGCGGACGACAATGAGCAGTTCTTC
CDR3 protein: CASSTQRQADDNEQFF
D gene: NA
V gene: TRBV9
clone size: NA
J gene: TRBJ2-1

CDR3 DNA: TGTGCCAGCAGCCCACTGGATCAGGCAACTAATGAAAAACTGTTTTTT
CDR3 protein: CASSPLDQATNEKLFF
D gene: NA
V gene: TRBV4-2
clone size: NA
J gene: TRBJ1-4

CDR3 DNA: TGCGCCAGCAGCTCCGGGACAGGCAATTCACCCCTCCACTTT
CDR3 protein: CASSSGTGNSPLHF
D gene: TRBD1
V gene: TRBV5-1
clone size: NA
J gene: TRBJ1-6

CDR3 DNA: TGTGCCAGCAGCGGGCTTGGACAGGCTAATTCACCCCTCCACTTT
CDR3 protein: CASSGLGQANSPLHF
D gene: TRBD1
V gene: TRBV9
clone size: NA
J gene: TRBJ1-6

CDR3 DNA: TGTGCCAGCAGCTTATCGCGGTTATGGGGGGTCGCCACGTACGAGCAGTACTTC
CDR3 protein: CASSLSRLWGVATYEQYF
D gene: NA
V gene: TRBV7-8
clone size: NA
J gene: TRBJ2-7

CDR3 DNA: TGTGCCAGTAGTATCTTCACAGGGGGACCAAATGAAAAACTGTTTTTT
CDR3 protein: CASSIFTGGPNEKLFF
D gene: TRBD1
V gene: TRBV19
clone size: once
J gene: TRBJ1-4

CDR3 DNA: TGTGCCAGCAGTTACTTGGGGACAGGGGGCTATGGCTACACCTTC
CDR3 protein: CASSYLGTGGYGYTF
D gene: TRBD1
V gene: TRBV6-5
clone size: NA
J gene: TRBJ1-2